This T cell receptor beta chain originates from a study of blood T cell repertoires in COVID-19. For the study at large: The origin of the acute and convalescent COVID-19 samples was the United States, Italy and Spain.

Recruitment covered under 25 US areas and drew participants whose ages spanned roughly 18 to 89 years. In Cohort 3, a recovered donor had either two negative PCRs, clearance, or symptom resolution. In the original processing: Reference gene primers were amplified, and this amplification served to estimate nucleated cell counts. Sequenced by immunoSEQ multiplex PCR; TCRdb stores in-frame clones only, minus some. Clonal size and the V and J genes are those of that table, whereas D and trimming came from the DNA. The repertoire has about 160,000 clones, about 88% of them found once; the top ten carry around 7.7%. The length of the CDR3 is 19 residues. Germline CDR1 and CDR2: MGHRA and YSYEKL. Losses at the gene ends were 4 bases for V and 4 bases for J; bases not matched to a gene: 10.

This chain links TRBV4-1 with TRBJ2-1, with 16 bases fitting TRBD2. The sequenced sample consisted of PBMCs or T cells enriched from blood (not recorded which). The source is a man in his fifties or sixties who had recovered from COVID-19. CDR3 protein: CASSPGLAGGHKSYNEQFF. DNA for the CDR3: TGCGCCAGCAGCCCGGGACTAGCGGGGGGGCATAAATCATACAATGAGCAGTTCTTC.